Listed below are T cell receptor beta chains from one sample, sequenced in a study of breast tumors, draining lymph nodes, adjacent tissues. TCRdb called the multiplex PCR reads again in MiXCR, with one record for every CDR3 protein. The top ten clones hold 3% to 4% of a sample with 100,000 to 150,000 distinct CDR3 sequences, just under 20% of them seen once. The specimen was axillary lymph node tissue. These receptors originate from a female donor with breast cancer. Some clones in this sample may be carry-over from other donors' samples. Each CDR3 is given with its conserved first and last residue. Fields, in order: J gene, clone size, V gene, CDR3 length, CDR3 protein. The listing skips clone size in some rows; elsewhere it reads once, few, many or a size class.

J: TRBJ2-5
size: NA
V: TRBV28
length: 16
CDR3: CASSFPLSGTQETQYF

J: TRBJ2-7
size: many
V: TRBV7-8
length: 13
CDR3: CASSRTSTYEQYF

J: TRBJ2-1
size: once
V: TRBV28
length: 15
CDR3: CASSPPPGLAYEQFF

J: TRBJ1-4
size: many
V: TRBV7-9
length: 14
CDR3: CASSYGQLNEKLFF

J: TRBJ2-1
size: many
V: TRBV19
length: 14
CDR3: CASRGGQGYNEQFF

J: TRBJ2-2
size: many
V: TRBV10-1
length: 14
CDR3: CASSRQGDTGELFF

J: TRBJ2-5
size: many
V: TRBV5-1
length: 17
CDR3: CASSYQGLALIQETQYF

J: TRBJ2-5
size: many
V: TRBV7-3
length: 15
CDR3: CASSLTYARQETQYF

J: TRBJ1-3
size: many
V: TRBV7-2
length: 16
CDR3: CASSLVARGNGNTIYF

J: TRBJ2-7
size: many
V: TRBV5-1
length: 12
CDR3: CASSFAGEEQYF

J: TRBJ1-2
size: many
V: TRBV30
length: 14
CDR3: CAWTSENANYGYTF

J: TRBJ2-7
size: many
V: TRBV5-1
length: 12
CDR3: CASSFNDYEQYF

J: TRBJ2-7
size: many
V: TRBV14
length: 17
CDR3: CASSQRRPGTGEDEQYF

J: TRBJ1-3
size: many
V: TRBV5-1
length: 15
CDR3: CASSLGTGVVNTIYF

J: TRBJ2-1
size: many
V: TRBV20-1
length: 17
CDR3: CSATDRAAGVRRNEQFF

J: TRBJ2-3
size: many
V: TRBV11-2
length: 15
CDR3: CASSLASATTDTQYF

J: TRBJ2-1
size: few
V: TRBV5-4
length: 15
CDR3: CASSRGTGPVNEQFF

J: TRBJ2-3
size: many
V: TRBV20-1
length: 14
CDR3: CSASDPTRSDTQYF

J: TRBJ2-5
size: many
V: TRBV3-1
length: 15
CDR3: CASSQLAGSLETQYF

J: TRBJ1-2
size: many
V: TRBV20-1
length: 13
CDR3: CSAPPPGQDGYTF

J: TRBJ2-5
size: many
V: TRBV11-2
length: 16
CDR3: CASSLVSAGGQETQYF

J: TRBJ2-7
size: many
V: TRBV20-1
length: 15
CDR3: CSAIKMGAGEREQYF

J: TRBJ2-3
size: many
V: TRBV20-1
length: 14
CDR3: CSAPPSGSTDTQYF

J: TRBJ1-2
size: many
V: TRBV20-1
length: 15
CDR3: CSAKEDTRRNYGYTF

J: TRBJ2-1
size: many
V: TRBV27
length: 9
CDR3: CAAGPEQFF

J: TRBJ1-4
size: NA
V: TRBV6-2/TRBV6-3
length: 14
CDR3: CASNDRGVGEKLFF

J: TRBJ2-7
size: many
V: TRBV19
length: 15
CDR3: CASSPPPGESYEQYF

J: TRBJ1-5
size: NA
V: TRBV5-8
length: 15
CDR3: CASSLLGTLIQPQHF

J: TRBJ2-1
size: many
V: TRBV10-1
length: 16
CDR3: CASSELAGKTYNEQFF

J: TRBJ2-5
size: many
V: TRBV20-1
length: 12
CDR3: CSASRQQETQYF

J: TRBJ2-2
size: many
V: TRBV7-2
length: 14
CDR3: CASSLFAGVGELFF

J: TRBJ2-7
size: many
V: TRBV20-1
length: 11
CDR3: CSASRTDEQYF

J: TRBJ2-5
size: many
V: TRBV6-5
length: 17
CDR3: CASSSQIPGQGSETQYF